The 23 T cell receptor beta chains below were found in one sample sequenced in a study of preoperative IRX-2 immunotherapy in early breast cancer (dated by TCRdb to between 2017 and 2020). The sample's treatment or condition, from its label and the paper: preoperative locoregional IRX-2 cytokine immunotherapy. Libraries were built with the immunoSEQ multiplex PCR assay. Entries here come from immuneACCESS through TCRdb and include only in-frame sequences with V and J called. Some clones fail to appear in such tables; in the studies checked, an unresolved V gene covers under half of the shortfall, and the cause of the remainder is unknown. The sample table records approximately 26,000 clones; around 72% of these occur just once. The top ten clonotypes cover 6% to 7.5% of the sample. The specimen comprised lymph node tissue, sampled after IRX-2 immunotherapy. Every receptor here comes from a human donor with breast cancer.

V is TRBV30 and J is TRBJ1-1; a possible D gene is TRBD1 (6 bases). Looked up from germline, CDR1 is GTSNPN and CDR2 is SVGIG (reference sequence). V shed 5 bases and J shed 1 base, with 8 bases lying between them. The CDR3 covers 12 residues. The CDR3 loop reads CAWGQSNTEAFF. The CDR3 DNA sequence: TGTGCCTGGGGACAGTCGAACACTGAAGCTTTCTTT.

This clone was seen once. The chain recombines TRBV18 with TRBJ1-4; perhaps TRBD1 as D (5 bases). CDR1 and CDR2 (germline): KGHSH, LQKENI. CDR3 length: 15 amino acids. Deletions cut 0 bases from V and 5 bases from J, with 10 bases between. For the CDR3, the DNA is TGTGCCAGCTCACCACCCGGGACGGGGAATGAAAAACTGTTTTTT. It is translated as CASSPPGTGNEKLFF.

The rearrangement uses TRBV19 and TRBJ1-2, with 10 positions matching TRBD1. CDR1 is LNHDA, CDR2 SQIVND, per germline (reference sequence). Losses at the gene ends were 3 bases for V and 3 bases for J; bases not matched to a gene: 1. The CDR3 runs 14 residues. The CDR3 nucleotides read TGTGCCAGTAGTATCGGACAGGGGGACTATGGCTACACCTTC. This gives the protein CASSIGQGDYGYTF.

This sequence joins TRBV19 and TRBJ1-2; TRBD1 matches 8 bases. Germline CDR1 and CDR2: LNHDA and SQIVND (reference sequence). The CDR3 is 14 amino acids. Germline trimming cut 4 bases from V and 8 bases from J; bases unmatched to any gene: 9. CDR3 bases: TGTGCCAGTAGTACGCCGGGACAGGCGAACGGCTACACCTTC. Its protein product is CASSTPGQANGYTF.

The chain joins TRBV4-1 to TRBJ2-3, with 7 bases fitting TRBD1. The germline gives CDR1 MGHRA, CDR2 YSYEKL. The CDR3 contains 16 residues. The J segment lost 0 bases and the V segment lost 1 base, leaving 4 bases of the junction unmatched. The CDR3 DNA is TGCGCCAGCAGCCAAGGAGGGGGCGGGAGCACAGATACGCAGTATTTT. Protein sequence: CASSQGGGGSTDTQYF.

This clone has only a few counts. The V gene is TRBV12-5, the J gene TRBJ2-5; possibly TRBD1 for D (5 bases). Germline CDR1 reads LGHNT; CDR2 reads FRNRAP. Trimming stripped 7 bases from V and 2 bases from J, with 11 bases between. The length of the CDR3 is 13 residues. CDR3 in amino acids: CASAGQGQETQYF. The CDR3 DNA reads TGTGCTAGTGCTGGCCAGGGACAAGAGACCCAGTACTTC. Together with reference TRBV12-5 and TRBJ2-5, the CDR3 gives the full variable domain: DARVTQTPRHKVTEMGQEVTMRCQPILGHNTVFWYRQTMMQGLELLAYFRNRAPLDDSGMPKDRFSAEMPDATLATLKIQPSEPRDSAVYFCASAGQGQETQYFGPGTRLLVL.

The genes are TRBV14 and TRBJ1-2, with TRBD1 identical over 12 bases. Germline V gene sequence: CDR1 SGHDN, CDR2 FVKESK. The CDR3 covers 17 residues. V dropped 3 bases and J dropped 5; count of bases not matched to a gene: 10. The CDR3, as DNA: TGTGCCAGCAGCCAGGGACAGGGGGCGCGAGGGTTATATGGCTACACCTTC. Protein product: CASSQGQGARGLYGYTF.

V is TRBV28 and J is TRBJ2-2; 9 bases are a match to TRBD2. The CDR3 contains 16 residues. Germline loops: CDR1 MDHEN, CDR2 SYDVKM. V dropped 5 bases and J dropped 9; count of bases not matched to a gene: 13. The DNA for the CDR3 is TGTGCCAGCAGTACACGCGGGACTAGCTTAAAAAGGGAGCTGTTTTTT. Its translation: CASSTRGTSLKRELFF.

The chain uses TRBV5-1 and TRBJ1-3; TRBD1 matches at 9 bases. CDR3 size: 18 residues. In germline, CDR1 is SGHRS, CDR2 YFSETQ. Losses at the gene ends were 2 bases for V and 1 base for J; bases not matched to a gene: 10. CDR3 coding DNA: TGCGCCAGCAGCTTCGCCCCCGGGACAGGGATTTCTGGAAACACCATATATTTT. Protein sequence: CASSFAPGTGISGNTIYF.

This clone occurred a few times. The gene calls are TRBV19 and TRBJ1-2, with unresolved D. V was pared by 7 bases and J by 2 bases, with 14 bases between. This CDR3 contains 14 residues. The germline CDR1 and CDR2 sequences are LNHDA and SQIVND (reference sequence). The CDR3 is CASNANMGNYGYTF. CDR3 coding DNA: TGTGCCAGTAACGCGAACATGGGGAACTATGGCTACACCTTC.

This CDR3 is CASSLIRGNTGELFF. The CDR3 coding sequence is TGCGCCAGCAGCTTGATCAGGGGGAACACCGGGGAGCTGTTTTTT. V usage is TRBV5-1 and J usage is TRBJ2-2, with D possibly being TRBD1 (6 bases). The CDR3 contains 15 residues. The V and J ends lost 1 base and 1 base respectively, with 8 bases between them. Germline CDR1 reads SGHRS; CDR2 reads YFSETQ.

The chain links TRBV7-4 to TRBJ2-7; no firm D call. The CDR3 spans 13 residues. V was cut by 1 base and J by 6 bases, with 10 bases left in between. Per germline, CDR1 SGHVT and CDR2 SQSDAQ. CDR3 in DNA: TGTGCCAGCAGCTTAGAAGTCCTTCCCGAGCAGTACTTC. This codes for CASSLEVLPEQYF.

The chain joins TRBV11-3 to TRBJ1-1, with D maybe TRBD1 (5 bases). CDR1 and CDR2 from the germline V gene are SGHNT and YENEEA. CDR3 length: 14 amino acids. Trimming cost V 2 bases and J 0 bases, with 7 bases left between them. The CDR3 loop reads CASSLTGVNTEAFF. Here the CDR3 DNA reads TGTGCCAGCAGCTTAACGGGGGTGAACACTGAAGCTTTCTTT.

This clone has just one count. The CDR3 nucleotides read TGTGCCAGCTCTACTATTGGGGGCAATGAGCAGTTCTTC. It encodes CASSTIGGNEQFF. The chain links TRBV18 to TRBJ2-1, with D perhaps matching TRBD1 or TRBD2 (5 bases each). Trimming cost V 6 bases and J 6 bases, with 12 bases left between them. This CDR3 contains 13 residues. Germline CDR1 is KGHSH and CDR2 is LQKENI.

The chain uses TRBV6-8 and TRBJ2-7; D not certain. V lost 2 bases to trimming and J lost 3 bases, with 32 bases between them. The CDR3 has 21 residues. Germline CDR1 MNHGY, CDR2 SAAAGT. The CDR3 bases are TGTGCCAGCAGTTACCGCAAACAAGAGTATACGCGCTTGCCCCCACTCTACGAGCAGTACTTC. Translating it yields CASSYRKQEYTRLPPLYEQYF.

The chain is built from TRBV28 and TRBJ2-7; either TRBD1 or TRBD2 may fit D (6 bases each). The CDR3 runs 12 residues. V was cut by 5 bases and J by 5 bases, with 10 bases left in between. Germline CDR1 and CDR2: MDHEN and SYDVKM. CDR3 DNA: TGTGCCAGCAGTCGGAGGGGGAACGAGCAGTACTTC. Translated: CASSRRGNEQYF.

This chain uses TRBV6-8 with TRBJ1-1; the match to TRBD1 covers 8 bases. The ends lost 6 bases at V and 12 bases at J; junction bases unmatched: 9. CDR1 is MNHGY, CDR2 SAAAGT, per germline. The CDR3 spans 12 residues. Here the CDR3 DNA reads TGTGCCAGCAGCAACGGACAGGGAAGACCTTTCTTT. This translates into CASSNGQGRPFF.

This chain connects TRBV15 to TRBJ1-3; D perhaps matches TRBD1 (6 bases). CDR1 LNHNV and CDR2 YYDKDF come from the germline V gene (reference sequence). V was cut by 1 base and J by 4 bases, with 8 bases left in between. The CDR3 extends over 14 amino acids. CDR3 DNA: TGTGCCACCAGCAGAGTAGGGGGAGGAAACACCATATATTTT. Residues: CATSRVGGGNTIYF.

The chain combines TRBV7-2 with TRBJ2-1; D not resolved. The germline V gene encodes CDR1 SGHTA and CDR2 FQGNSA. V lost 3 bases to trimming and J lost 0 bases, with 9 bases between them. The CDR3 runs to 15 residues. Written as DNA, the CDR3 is TGTGCCAGCAGCTTCGGCATGAGCTCCTACAATGAGCAGTTCTTC. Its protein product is CASSFGMSSYNEQFF.

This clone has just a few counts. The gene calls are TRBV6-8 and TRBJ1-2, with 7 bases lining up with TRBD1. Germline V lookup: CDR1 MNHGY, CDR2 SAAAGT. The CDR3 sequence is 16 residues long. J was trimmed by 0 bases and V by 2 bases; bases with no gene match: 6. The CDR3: CASSYKGTVSNYGYTF. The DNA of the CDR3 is TGTGCCAGCAGTTACAAGGGGACAGTTTCTAACTATGGCTACACCTTC.

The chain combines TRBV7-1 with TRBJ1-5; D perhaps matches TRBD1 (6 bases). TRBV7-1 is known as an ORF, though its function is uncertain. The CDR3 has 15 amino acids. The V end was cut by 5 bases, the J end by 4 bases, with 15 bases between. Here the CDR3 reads CASSMGRDKNQPQHF. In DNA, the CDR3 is TGTGCCAGCAGCATGGGCAGGGACAAGAATCAGCCCCAGCATTTT.

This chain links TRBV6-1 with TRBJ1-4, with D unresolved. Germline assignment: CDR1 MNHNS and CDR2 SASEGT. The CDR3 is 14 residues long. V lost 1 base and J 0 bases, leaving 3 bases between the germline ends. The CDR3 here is CASSEGATNEKLFF. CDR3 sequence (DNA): TGTGCCAGCAGTGAAGGGGCAACTAATGAAAAACTGTTTTTT.

The CDR3, as DNA: TGTGCCAGTAGTGATAGGGTGCACACCGGGGAGCTGTTTTTT. Translated, it gives CASSDRVHTGELFF. The chain carries TRBV19 and TRBJ2-2, with D hard to call. This CDR3 comprises 14 residues. Germline lookup yields CDR1 LNHDA and CDR2 SQIVND (reference sequence). Deletions cut 5 bases from V and 3 bases from J, with 10 bases between.